This T cell receptor beta chain stems from a study of glioma-infiltrating T cells. The overall study: Presurgical dexamethasone in glioma patients lasted six or fewer days. Approximately 1 million peripheral T cells were targeted at about 4- to 11-fold coverage. Study-wide findings and caveats: CDR3 overlap between tissue and blood was very small.

TCR alpha and beta CDR3 regions were amplified from RNA using iRepertoire nested multiplex PCR. TCRdb used MiXCR to reprocess the multiplex PCR reads, holding one entry per CDR3 protein. The sample yields more than 350,000 distinct CDR3 sequences, 41% seen once. In the case of this clonotype: Its matching antigen is unknown.

Germline V gene data show CDR1 as SGHTA and CDR2 as FQGNSA. V lost 5 bases to trimming and J lost 10 bases, with 15 bases between them. This CDR3 is 13 amino acids long. Sequencing used glioma tissue, nonneoplastic brain tissue, or PBMCs (not recorded which). This clonotype was sampled from a human donor with low-grade glioma or glioblastoma, undergoing nonglioma brain surgery, or in good health (not recorded which). The gene calls are TRBV7-2 and TRBJ2-1; tentative D call: TRBD2 (6 bases). CDR3 DNA sequence: TGTGCCAGCAGCCCAAATCCCGGGGGAGAGCAGTTCTTC. It is translated as CASSPNPGGEQFF.